The clone carrying this T cell receptor beta chain was seen only a few times. The repertoire was sequenced with immunoSEQ multiplex PCR; TCRdb's copy has only in-frame clones and lacks some. Of 25,000 to 35,000 clones in the sample, about 84% were seen once. The V end lost 7 bases, the J end lost 8 bases, and 15 bases lay between the germline ends. The CDR3 has 13 amino acids. Germline V gives CDR1 SNHLY, CDR2 FYNNEI. These data come from a study of blood T cell repertoires in COVID-19. Sequenced input: peripheral blood. This chain uses TRBV2 with TRBJ2-1; tentatively, D is TRBD1 (5 bases). This TCR was recovered from a woman aged 60-70 years with acute or convalescent COVID-19. The CDR3 bases are TGTGCCAGCACCGCCAGGGTTCGGGATGAGCAGTTCTTC. This encodes CASTARVRDEQFF.